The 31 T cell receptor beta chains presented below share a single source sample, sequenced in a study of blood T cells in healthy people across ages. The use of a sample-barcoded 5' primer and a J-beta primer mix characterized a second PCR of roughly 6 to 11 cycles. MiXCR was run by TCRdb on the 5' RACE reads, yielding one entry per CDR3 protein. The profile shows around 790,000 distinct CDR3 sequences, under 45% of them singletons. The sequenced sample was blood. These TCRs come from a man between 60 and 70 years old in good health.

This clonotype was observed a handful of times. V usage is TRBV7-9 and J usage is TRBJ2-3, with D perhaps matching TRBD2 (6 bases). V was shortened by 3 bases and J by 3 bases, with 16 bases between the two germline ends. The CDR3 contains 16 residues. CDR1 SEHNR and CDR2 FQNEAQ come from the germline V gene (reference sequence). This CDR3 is CASSFPRDLLTDTQYF. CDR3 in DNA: TGTGCCAGCAGCTTTCCCCGGGACTTGCTTACAGATACGCAGTATTTT. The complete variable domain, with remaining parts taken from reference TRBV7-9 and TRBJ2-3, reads DTGVSQNPRHKITKRGQNVTFRCDPISEHNRLYWYRQTLGQGPEFLTYFQNEAQLEKSRLLSDRFSAERPKGSFSTLEIQRTEQGDSAMYLCASSFPRDLLTDTQYFGPGTRLTVL.

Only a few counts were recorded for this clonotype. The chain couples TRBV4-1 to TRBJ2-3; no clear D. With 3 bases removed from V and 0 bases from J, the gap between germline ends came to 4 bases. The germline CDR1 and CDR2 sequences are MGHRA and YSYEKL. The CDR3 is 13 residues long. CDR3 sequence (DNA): TGCGCCAGCAGCCAGATCAGCACAGATACGCAGTATTTT. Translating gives CASSQISTDTQYF.

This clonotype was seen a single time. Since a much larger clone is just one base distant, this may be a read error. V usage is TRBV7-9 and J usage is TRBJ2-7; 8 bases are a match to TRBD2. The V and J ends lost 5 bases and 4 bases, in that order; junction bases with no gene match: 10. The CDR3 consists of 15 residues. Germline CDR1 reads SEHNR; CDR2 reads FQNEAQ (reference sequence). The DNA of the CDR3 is TGTGCCAGCAGCCATGCCGGGACTAGTAGGTACGAGCAGTACTTC. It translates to CASSHAGTSRYEQYF.

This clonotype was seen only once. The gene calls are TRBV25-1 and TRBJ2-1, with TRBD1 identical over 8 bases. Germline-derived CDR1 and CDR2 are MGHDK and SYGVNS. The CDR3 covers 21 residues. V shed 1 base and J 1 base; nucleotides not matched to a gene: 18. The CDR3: CASSESSRGQGSRWSYNEQFF. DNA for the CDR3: TGTGCCAGCAGTGAATCCTCCCGTGGACAGGGTTCCCGTTGGTCCTACAATGAGCAGTTCTTC.

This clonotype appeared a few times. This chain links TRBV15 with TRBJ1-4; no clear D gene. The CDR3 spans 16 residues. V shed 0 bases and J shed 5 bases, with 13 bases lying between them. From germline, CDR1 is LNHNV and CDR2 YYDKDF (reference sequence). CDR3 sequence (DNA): TGTGCCACCAGCAGAGAGGGTTACTTGAGCAATGAAAAACTGTTTTTT. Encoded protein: CATSREGYLSNEKLFF. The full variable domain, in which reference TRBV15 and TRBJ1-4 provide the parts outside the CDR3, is DAMVIQNPRYQVTQFGKPVTLSCSQTLNHNVMYWYQQKSSQAPKLLFHYYDKDFNNEADTPDNFQSRRPNTSFCFLDIRSPGLGDTAMYLCATSREGYLSNEKLFFGSGTQLSVL.

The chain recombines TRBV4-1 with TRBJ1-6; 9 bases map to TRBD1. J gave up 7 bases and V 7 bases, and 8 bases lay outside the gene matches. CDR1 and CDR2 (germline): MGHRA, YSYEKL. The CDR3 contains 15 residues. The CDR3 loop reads CASNSTGGKNSPLHF. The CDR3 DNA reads TGCGCCAGCAACTCCACAGGGGGCAAAAATTCACCCCTCCACTTT.

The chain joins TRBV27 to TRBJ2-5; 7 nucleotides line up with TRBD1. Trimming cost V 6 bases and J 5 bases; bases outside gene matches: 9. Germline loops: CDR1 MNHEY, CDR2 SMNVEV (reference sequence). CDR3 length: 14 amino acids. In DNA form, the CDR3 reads TGTGCCAGCAGGGTGAGACAGGGAAGGGAGACCCAGTACTTC. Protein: CASRVRQGRETQYF.

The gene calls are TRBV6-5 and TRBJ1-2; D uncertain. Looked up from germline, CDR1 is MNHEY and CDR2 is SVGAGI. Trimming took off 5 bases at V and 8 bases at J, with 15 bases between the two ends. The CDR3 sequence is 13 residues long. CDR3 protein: CASSPVGMGGYTF. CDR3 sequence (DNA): TGTGCCAGCAGTCCCGTTGGGATGGGGGGCTACACCTTC.

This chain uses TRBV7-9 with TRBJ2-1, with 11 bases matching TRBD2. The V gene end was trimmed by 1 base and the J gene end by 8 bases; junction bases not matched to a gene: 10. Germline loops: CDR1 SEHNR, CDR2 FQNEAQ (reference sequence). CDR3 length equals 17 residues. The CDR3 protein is CASSLVGHSGGADEQFF. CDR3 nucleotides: TGTGCCAGCAGCTTAGTTGGCCATAGCGGGGGGGCCGATGAGCAGTTCTTC.

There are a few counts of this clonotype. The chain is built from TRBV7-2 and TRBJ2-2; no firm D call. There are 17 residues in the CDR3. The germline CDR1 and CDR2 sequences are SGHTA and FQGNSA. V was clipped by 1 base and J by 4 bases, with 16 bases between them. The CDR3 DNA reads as TGTGCCAGCAGCTTAGTTTCTGGGATAGGGCGCACCGGGGAGCTGTTTTTT. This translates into CASSLVSGIGRTGELFF.

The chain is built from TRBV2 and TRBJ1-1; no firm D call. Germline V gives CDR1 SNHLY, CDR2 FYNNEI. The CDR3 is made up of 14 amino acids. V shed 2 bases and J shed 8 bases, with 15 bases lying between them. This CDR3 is CASSESPWVTEAFF. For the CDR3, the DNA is TGTGCCAGCAGTGAATCCCCCTGGGTCACGGAAGCTTTCTTT.

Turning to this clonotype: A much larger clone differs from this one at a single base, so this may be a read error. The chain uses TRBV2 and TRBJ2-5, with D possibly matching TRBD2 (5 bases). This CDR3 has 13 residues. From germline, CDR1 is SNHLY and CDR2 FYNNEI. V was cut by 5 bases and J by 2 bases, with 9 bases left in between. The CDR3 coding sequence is TGTGCCAGCAGTTGTGGAGGACAAGAGACCCAGTACTTC. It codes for CASSCGGQETQYF.

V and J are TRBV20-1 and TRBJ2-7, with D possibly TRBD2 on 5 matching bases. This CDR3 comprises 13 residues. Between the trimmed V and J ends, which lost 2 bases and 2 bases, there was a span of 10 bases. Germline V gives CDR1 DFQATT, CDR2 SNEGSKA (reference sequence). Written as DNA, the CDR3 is TGCAGTGCTAGATCCGGGGTAACCTACGAGCAGTACTTC. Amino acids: CSARSGVTYEQYF.

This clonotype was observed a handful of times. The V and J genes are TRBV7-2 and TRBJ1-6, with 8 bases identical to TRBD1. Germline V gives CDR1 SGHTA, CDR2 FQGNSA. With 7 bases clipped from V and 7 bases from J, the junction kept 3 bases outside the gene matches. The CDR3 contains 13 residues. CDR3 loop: CASTRTGNSPLHF. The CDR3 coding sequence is TGTGCCAGCACCCGGACAGGGAATTCACCCCTCCACTTT.

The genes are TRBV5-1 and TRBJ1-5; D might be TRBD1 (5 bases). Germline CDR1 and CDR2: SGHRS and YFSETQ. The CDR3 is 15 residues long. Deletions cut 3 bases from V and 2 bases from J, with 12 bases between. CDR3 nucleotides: TGCGCCAGCAGCTGGGACGGGTTAGGCAATCAGCCCCAGCATTTT. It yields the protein CASSWDGLGNQPQHF. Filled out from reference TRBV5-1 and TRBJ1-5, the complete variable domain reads KAGVTQTPRYLIKTRGQQVTLSCSPISGHRSVSWYQQTPGQGLQFLFEYFSETQRNKGNFPGRFSGRQFSNSRSEMNVSTLELGDSALYLCASSWDGLGNQPQHFGDGTRLSIL.

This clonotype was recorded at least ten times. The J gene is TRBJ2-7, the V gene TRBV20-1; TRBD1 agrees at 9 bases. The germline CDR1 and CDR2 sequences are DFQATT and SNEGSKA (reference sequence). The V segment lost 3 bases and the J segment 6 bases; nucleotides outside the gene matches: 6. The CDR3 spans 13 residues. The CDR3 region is CSASRDRVPEQYF. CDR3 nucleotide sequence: TGCAGTGCTAGCAGGGACAGGGTTCCCGAGCAGTACTTC.

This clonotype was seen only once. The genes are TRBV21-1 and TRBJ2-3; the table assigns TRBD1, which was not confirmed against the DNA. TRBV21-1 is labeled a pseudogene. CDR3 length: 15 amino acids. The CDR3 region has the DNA TGTGCCAGCAGCAAAGTACAGACGCCCCGGGATACGCAGTATTTT. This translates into CASSKVQTPRDTQYF.

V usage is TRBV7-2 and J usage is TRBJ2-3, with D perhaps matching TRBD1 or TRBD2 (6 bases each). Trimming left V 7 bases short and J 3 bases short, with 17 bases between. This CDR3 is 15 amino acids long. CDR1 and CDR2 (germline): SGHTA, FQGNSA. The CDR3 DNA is TGTGCCAGCACCGTAAGGGGGGCAGGTACAGATACGCAGTATTTT. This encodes CASTVRGAGTDTQYF.

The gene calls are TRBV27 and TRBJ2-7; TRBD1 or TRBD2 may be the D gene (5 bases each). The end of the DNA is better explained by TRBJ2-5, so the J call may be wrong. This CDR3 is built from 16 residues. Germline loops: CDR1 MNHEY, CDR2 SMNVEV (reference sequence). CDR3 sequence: CASSNRQTTRSETQYF. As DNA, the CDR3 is TGTGCCAGCAGTAACAGACAGACTACCAGGTCGGAGACCCAGTACTTC.

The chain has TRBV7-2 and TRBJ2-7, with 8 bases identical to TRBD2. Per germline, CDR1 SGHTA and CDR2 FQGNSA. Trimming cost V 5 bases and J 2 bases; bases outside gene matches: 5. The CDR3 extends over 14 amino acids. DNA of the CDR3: TGTGCCAGCAGCGCCGGGACTAGACCCTACGAGCAGTACTTC. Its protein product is CASSAGTRPYEQYF.

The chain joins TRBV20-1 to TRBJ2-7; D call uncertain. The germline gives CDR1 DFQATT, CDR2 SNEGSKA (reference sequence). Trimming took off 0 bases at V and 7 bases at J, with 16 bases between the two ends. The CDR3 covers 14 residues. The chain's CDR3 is CSARDRLWVGEQYF. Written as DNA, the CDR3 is TGCAGTGCTAGAGATCGACTTTGGGTGGGGGAGCAGTACTTC.

The CDR3, as DNA: TGTGCCAGCAGCCAGCAGAGCTTCGGGCCTGAGCAGTACTTC. It encodes CASSQQSFGPEQYF. The rearrangement links TRBV7-2 to TRBJ2-7; D not resolved. Germline assignment: CDR1 SGHTA and CDR2 FQGNSA. The CDR3 is 14 residues long. Trimming took 5 bases from V and 7 from J, leaving 18 bases between them.

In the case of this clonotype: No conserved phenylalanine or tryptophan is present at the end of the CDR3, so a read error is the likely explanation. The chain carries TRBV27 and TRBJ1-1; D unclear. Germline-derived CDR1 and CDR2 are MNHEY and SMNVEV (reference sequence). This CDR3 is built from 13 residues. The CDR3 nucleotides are TGCGCCAGCAGTTTAATGATGGACACTGAAGCTTTCTAT. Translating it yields CASSLMMDTEAFY.

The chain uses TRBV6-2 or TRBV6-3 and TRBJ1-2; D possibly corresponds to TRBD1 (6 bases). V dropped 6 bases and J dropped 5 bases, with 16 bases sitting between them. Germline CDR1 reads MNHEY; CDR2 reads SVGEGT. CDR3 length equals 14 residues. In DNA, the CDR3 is TGTGCCAGCAGCTCCGGGACAAAGGCTTATGGCTACACCTTC. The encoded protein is CASSSGTKAYGYTF.

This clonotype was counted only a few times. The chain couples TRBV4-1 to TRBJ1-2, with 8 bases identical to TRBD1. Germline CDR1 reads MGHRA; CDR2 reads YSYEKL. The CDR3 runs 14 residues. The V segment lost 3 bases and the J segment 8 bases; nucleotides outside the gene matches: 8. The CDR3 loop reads CASSQADRAEGYTF. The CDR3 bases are TGCGCCAGCAGCCAGGCGGACAGGGCGGAGGGCTACACCTTC.

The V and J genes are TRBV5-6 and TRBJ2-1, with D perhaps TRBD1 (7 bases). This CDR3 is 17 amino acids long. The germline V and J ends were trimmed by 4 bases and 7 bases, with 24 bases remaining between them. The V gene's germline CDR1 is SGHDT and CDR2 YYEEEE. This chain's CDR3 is CASSPTRGGGFWNEQFF. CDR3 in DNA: TGTGCCAGCAGCCCTACCCGTGGAGGGGGCTTCTGGAATGAGCAGTTCTTC.

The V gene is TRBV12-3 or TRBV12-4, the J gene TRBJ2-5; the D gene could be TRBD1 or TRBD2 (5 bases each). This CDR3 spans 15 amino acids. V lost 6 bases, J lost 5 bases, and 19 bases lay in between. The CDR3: CASRGTAPSRETQYF. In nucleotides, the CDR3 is TGTGCCAGCAGGGGGACGGCTCCCAGCCGGGAGACCCAGTACTTC.

CDR3 sequence (DNA): TGTGCCAGCAGCTCCCCCTGGGGGGGCTCCGGTGGCTACACCTTC. This translates into CASSSPWGGSGGYTF. The chain recombines TRBV6-1 with TRBJ1-2; tentative D call: TRBD1 (6 bases). V lost 6 bases, J lost 7 bases, and 21 bases lay in between. This CDR3 has 15 amino acids. Germline CDR1 is MNHNS and CDR2 is SASEGT.

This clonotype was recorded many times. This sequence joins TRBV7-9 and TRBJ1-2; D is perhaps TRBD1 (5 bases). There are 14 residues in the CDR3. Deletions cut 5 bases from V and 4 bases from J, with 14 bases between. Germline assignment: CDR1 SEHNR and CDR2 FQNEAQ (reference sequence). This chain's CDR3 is CASSQGDQSYGYTF. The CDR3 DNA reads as TGTGCCAGCAGCCAAGGGGACCAGTCCTATGGCTACACCTTC.

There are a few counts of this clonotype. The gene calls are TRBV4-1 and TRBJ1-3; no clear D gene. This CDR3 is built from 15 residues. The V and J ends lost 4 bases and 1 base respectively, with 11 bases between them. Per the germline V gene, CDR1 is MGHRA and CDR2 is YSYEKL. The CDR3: CASSPLSGSGNTIYF. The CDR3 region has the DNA TGCGCCAGCAGCCCCCTGTCGGGGTCTGGAAACACCATATATTTT.

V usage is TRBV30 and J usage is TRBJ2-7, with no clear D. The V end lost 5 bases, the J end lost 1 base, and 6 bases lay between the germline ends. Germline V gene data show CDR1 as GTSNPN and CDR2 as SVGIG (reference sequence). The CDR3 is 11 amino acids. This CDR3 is CAWDTSYEQYF. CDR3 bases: TGTGCCTGGGATACATCCTACGAGCAGTACTTC.